The 14 T cell receptor beta chains below were found in one sample sequenced in a study of blood T cells in healthy people across ages. For the second PCR, which ran for about 7 to 11 cycles, a sample-barcoded 5' primer and a J-beta primer mix were used. MiXCR, applied by TCRdb to the 5' RACE reads, yields one record per CDR3 protein. The data contain roughly 550,000 distinct CDR3 sequences, 24% of them singletons. These data were likewise used in another study, on T cells of mothers and their children.

The sample was blood. The source is a boy under 18 in good health.

This chain connects TRBV7-2 to TRBJ2-3; a possible D gene is TRBD2 (6 bases). The CDR3 sequence is 15 residues long. Germline V CDR1 and CDR2: SGHTA, FQGNSA. V lost 6 bases to trimming and J lost 0 bases, with 13 bases between them. The CDR3: CASRHSGTSTDTQYF. CDR3 nucleotides: TGTGCCAGCAGACATAGCGGCACTAGCACAGATACGCAGTATTTT.

The rearrangement joins TRBV6-2 or TRBV6-3 to TRBJ2-5; D gene unclear. The J call is in doubt because the DNA end fits TRBJ2-7 better. The CDR3 runs 13 residues. Germline assignment: CDR1 MNHEY and CDR2 SVGEGT. The CDR3 bases are TGTGCCAGCAGTTACGCAGGTGTTTACGAGCAGTACTTC. It codes for CASSYAGVYEQYF.

This clonotype was seen a few times. The V call is TRBV7-8, the J call TRBJ2-7; possible D gene TRBD2, 5 bases. Trimming cost V 5 bases and J 3 bases, with 14 bases left between them. CDR3 length: 14 residues. Germline V gives CDR1 SGHVS, CDR2 FQNEAQ. The CDR3 DNA is TGTGCCAGCAGCCGCGAGCACGGGGACTACGAGCAGTACTTC. This codes for CASSREHGDYEQYF. The full variable domain, rest sourced from reference TRBV7-8 and TRBJ2-7, is GAGVSQSPRYKVAKRGQDVALRCDPISGHVSLFWYQQALGQGPEFLTYFQNEAQLDKSGLPSDRFFAERPEGSVSTLKIQRTQQEDSAVYLCASSREHGDYEQYFGPGTRLTVT.

The rearrangement joins TRBV2 to TRBJ2-5, with D possibly being TRBD2 (6 bases). Trimming shortened V by 3 bases and J by 5 bases, and 10 bases separated the two germline ends. Per the germline V gene, CDR1 is SNHLY and CDR2 is FYNNEI. This CDR3 is built from 13 residues. Here the CDR3 DNA reads TGTGCCAGCAGTGAGGAGGGGAGGGAGACCCAGTACTTC. This translates into CASSEEGRETQYF.

The rearrangement joins TRBV11-2 to TRBJ2-7; the D call may be TRBD1 or TRBD2 (5 bases each). This CDR3 contains 13 residues. Trimming took 6 bases from V and 7 from J, leaving 16 bases between them. CDR1 and CDR2 (germline): SGHAT, FQNNGV. CDR3 in amino acids: CASSPGPLREQYF. Written as DNA, the CDR3 is TGTGCCAGCAGTCCGGGGCCACTTCGAGAGCAGTACTTC.

The chain has TRBV28 and TRBJ2-5; D call uncertain. This CDR3 region has 16 residues. Germline V lookup: CDR1 MDHEN, CDR2 SYDVKM. V lost 7 bases to trimming and J lost 3 bases, with 21 bases between them. The CDR3 nucleotides are TGTGCCAGCACTCCTCCGGGCCCTACTGAGGAAGAGACCCAGTACTTC. It encodes CASTPPGPTEEETQYF.

This clonotype was seen more than once but under ten times. The V gene is TRBV6-2 or TRBV6-3, the J gene TRBJ2-7, with D perhaps matching TRBD2 (5 bases). The CDR3 totals 14 residues. The germline V gene encodes CDR1 MNHEY and CDR2 SVGEGT. The V end was cut by 5 bases, the J end by 1 base, with 12 bases between. The CDR3 region is CASSPRLPSYEQYF. The CDR3 region has the DNA TGTGCCAGCAGTCCTCGACTACCTTCCTACGAGCAGTACTTC.

This clonotype has only a few counts. The gene calls are TRBV12-3 or TRBV12-4 and TRBJ1-2; 9 nucleotides align to TRBD1. The junction had 8 bases not matched to a gene; V was cut back by 5 bases and J by 7 bases. This CDR3 comprises 14 residues. The CDR3 sequence: CASSPGTGIRGYTF. In nucleotides, the CDR3 is TGTGCCAGCAGTCCCGGGACAGGGATACGTGGCTACACCTTC.

This clonotype came up a few times. The genes are TRBV7-2 and TRBJ1-3, with D unclear. Germline assignment: CDR1 SGHTA and CDR2 FQGNSA. The CDR3 consists of 15 residues. V lost 2 bases and J 0 bases, leaving 8 bases between the germline ends. CDR3 region: CASSLRGYSGNTIYF. CDR3 coding DNA: TGTGCCAGCAGCTTACGAGGCTACTCTGGAAACACCATATATTTT.

This clonotype was seen a few times. One end of the junction does not line up with germline, which may come from a read error. The V and J genes are TRBV6-2 or TRBV6-3 and TRBJ1-1; no clear D. Germline CDR1 is MNHEY and CDR2 is SVGEGT. The CDR3 has 13 amino acids. CDR3 bases: TGTGCCAGCAGCTACTCGCGGAGCTATGAAGCTTTCTTT. Translated, it gives CASSYSRSYEAFF.

This rearrangement joins TRBV5-1 to TRBJ2-7; TRBD2 matches 10 bases. J lost 3 bases, V lost 4 bases, and 10 bases had no gene match. CDR3 length: 16 residues. Germline CDR1 is SGHRS and CDR2 is YFSETQ. In DNA form, the CDR3 reads TGCGCCAGCAGCCCGAGGATCGGACTAGCGGTCTACGAGCAGTACTTC. Protein: CASSPRIGLAVYEQYF.

This clonotype was found a few times. V gene TRBV29-1 combines with J gene TRBJ2-1; TRBD1 is a possible D gene (5 bases). CDR1 is SQVTM, CDR2 ANQGSEA, per germline. V lost 3 bases and J 0 bases, leaving 18 bases between the germline ends. CDR3 size: 17 residues. In nucleotides, the CDR3 is TGCAGCGTTGAGGGGCCCGCAGGGCAGAGCTCCTACAATGAGCAGTTCTTC. Protein: CSVEGPAGQSSYNEQFF.

This clonotype was observed at least ten times. This chain uses TRBV12-3 or TRBV12-4 with TRBJ2-5; D unresolved. V was trimmed by 6 bases and J by 1 base, leaving 3 bases between them. The CDR3 loop spans 11 amino acids. The CDR3 is CASRGQETQYF. DNA for the CDR3: TGTGCCAGCAGGGGCCAAGAGACCCAGTACTTC.

This clonotype has a count of ten or more. The gene calls are TRBV7-2 and TRBJ2-6; 12 bases are shared with TRBD2. This CDR3 has 17 amino acids. J gave up 3 bases and V 5 bases, and 5 bases lay outside the gene matches. In germline, CDR1 is SGHTA, CDR2 FQGNSA. CDR3 in DNA: TGTGCCAGCAGCCTGTCGACTAGCGGGGGTGGGGCCAACGTCCTGACTTTC. The encoded protein is CASSLSTSGGGANVLTF. The whole variable domain, remainder taken from reference TRBV7-2 and TRBJ2-6, is GAGVSQSPSNKVTEKGKDVELRCDPISGHTALYWYRQSLGQGLEFLIYFQGNSAPDKSGLPSDRFSAERTGGSVSTLTIQRTQQEDSAVYLCASSLSTSGGGANVLTFGAGSRLTVL.